This paragraph reports one T cell receptor (beta chain). No antigen is known for it. Adaptor-ligated barcode primers were used to amplify TRBV12-4/TRBJ1-2 clonotypes. From the multiplex PCR reads, TCRdb called clonotypes with MiXCR, one entry per CDR3 protein. Of 950 to 1,500 distinct CDR3 sequences in the sample, about 19% are singletons; the top ten hold roughly 6.3%. Findings and caveats of the study: Tumor memory CD4+ T cell TCR gene usage clustered with blood and lymph node memory CD4+ cells and lymph node naive CD4+ cells. Greatest tumor Treg TCR overlap was with tumor naive CD4+ cells. Under 2.2% of tumor Treg sequences matched blood Tregs or memory cells.

Losses at the gene ends were 5 bases for V and 7 bases for J; bases not matched to a gene: 10. The CDR3 extends over 15 amino acids. Cells sorted as Tregs were CD4+, CD25+ and CD127-/low. The chain joins TRBV12-3 or TRBV12-4 to TRBJ1-2; TRBD1 aligns across 10 bases. Sequencing used Tregs sorted from blood. The receptor was isolated from a female donor with breast cancer. For the CDR3, the DNA is TGTGCCAGCAGTACTATGCCTGGGGACAGGGGTGGCTACACCTTC. Encoded protein: CASSTMPGDRGGYTF.